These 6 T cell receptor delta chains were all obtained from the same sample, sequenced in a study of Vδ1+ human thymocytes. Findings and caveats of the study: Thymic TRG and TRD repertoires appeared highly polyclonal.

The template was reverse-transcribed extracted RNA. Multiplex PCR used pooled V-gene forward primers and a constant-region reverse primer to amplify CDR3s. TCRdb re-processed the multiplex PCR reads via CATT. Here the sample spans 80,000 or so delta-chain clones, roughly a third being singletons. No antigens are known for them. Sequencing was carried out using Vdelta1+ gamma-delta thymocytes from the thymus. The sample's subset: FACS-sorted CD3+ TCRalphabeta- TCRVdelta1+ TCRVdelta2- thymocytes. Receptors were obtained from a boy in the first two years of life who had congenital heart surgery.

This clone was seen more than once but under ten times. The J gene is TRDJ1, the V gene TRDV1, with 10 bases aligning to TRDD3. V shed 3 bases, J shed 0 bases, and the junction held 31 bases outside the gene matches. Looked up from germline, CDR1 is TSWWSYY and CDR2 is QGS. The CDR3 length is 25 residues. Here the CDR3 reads CALGDLNLQRTRLGGYAWYTDKLIF. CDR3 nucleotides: TGTGCTCTTGGGGACCTAAATCTCCAACGCACCAGGTTGGGGGGATACGCGTGGTACACCGATAAACTCATCTTT.

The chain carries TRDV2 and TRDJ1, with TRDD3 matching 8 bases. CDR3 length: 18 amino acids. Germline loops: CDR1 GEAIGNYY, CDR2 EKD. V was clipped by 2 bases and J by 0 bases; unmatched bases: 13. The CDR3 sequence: CACDNPFTGGPYTDKLIF. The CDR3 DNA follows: TGTGCCTGTGACAATCCCTTTACTGGGGGTCCCTACACCGATAAACTCATCTTT.

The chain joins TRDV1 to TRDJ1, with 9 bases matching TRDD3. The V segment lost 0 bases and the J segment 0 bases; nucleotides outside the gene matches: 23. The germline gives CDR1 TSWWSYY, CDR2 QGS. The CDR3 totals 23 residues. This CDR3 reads CALGELGTKWLWGIWGYTDKLIF. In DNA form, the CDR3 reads TGTGCTCTTGGGGAACTAGGTACAAAGTGGCTCTGGGGGATCTGGGGGTACACCGATAAACTCATCTTT.

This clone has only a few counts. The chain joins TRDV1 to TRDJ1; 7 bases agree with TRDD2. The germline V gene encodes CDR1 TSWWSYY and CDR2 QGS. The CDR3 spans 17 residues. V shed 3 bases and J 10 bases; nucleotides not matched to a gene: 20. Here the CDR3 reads CALGDPVPFLPSGGLIF. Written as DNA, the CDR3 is TGTGCTCTTGGGGACCCGGTTCCCTTCCTCCCTTCGGGGGGACTCATCTTT.

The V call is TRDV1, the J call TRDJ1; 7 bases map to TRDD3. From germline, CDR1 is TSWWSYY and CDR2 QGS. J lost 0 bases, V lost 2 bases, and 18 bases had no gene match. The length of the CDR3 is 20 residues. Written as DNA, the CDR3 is TGTGCTCTTGGGGAAGTTACCCCACGGTGGTCCTGGGGGTACACCGATAAACTCATCTTT. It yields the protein CALGEVTPRWSWGYTDKLIF.

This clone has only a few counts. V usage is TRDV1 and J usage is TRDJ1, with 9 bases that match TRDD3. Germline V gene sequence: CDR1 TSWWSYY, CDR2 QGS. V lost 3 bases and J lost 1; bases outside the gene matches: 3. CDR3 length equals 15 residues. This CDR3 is CALGDWGIATDKLIF. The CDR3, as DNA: TGTGCTCTTGGGGACTGGGGGATTGCCACCGATAAACTCATCTTT.